This T cell receptor (beta chain) was captured by sequencing in a study of blood T cell repertoires in COVID-19. This clone was recorded once. Germline V gene lookup returns CDR1 MNHNY and CDR2 SVGAGI (reference sequence). This CDR3 has 16 residues. Trimming cost V 3 bases and J 0 bases, with 12 bases left between them. Libraries were prepared by immunoSEQ multiplex PCR; TCRdb keeps only in-frame clonotypes and omits some of them. The top ten hold 6.2% of the sample, which has under 300,000 clones, approximately 87% seen once. The clonotype comes from a man aged 60 to 75 with acute or convalescent COVID-19. V gene TRBV6-6 combines with J gene TRBJ2-1; D possibly corresponds to TRBD2 (6 bases). Input material: peripheral blood. The DNA for the CDR3 is TGTGCCAGCAGTTATGGAGCGGGTCCCTCCTACAATGAGCAGTTCTTC. Protein product: CASSYGAGPSYNEQFF.